What follows is one T cell receptor beta chain and its context. A few counts support this clone. Its antigen remains unidentified. Base-call qualities are not available, and no considerably larger clone is one nucleotide away. The same CDR3 is also encoded by other DNA sequences in this sample. These data originate in a study of blood T cell repertoires in COVID-19 (dated by TCRdb to the early 2020s). Study-level background: Samples covering the acute and convalescent phases of COVID-19 were provided by collaborators in the United States, Italy and Spain. The repertoires were made available in a free public database intended to serve as a resource for research on the immune response to SARS-CoV-2. HLA class I and class II types, where available, came from metadata supplied by the sample provider rather than from assay-based typing. Deeply sampled blood TCRbeta repertoires from subjects exposed to, actively infected with, or recovered from COVID-19 were included in the dataset. A de-identified subject ID, COVID-19 status, age in years and sex were almost always included in the sample metadata. The samples were drawn from two sources: the first 160 participants of the ongoing ImmuneRACE study, and about 1,300 subjects contributed by 6 global collaborators. The prospective study material was composed of cDNA or gDNA derived from T cells, B-cell-depleted T cells, or PBMCs. Study-level results and caveats: Clinical and demographic metadata were provided uncurated, with the amount varying by source and participant.

The immunoSEQ Assay, a bias-controlled multiplex PCR, was used to amplify TCRbeta CDR3 regions from genomic DNA. The paper's data handling went like this. Nucleated cell counts per sample were estimated from amplification of reference gene primers within the assay. Sequence reads were collapsed and filtered to measure the absolute abundance of every unique TCRbeta CDR3 rearrangement. For each sample, productive Simpson clonality was calculated as the square root of Simpson's diversity index across productive rearrangements. TCRdb carries this immuneACCESS record with in-frame sequences only. Its versions omit some clonotypes, under half of them owing to an unresolved V gene in the studies checked, with the rest unexplained. V and J calls and clone size are given by that table; D and trimming were obtained from the DNA. The sample yields around 170,000 clones; roughly 84% were counted once. Clones ranked in the top ten supply approximately 1.5% of the sample.

The collaborating institutions used their own protocols to collect whole blood in K2EDTA tubes. For TCRbeta analysis, collaborator samples were shipped as frozen whole blood, as isolated PBMCs, or as DNA extracted from either sample type. The CDR3 spans 14 residues, from the cysteine through the phenylalanine. This entry keeps only the CDR3 DNA: 42 bases, framed from base 1. For CDR1 and CDR2, the germline V gene (reference sequence) lists LNHDA and SQIVND. Here V drops 6 bases and J drops 4 bases, and the junction holds 3 bases not matched to any gene. This clonotype was sampled from a human donor in a cohort sampled during active COVID-19. Specimen: peripheral blood. The rearranged chain carries TRBV19 and TRBJ2-3, with TRBD1 identical over 11 junction bases. Here the CDR3 is given as CASRDRGRADTQYF. In nucleotides, the sequence is TGTGCCAGTAGGGACAGGGGGCGGGCAGATACGCAGTATTTT.